These 20 T cell receptor beta chains were all obtained from the same sample, sequenced in a study of blood T cell repertoires in COVID-19. Here immunoSEQ multiplex PCR was the method, and the copy in TCRdb shows in-frame clones only, minus some. The sample holds around 130,000 clones, approximately 84% seen once. Sequences were obtained from peripheral blood. The receptors originated from a woman between 50 and 59 years old who had recovered from COVID-19.

The chain recombines TRBV5-1 with TRBJ2-6; D uncertain. Germline values: CDR1 SGHRS, CDR2 YFSETQ. CDR3 length: 15 amino acids. Trimming stripped 0 bases from V and 0 bases from J, with 4 bases between. The CDR3 loop reads CASSLGSSGANVLTF. As DNA, the CDR3 is TGCGCCAGCAGCTTGGGGAGCTCTGGGGCCAACGTCCTGACTTTC. Variable domain in full (rest from reference TRBV5-1 and TRBJ2-6): KAGVTQTPRYLIKTRGQQVTLSCSPISGHRSVSWYQQTPGQGLQFLFEYFSETQRNKGNFPGRFSGRQFSNSRSEMNVSTLELGDSALYLCASSLGSSGANVLTFGAGSRLTVL.

This clone appeared a single time. V gene TRBV7-9 combines with J gene TRBJ1-2, with 8 nucleotides matching TRBD1. The CDR3 extends over 15 amino acids. CDR1 SEHNR and CDR2 FQNEAQ come from the germline V gene (reference sequence). V lost 7 bases, J lost 3 bases, and 10 bases stayed unmatched. The CDR3 spells CASNDLGQGDYGYTF. The CDR3 DNA is TGTGCCAGCAATGATCTCGGACAGGGCGACTATGGCTACACCTTC. The full variable domain, rest sourced from reference TRBV7-9 and TRBJ1-2, is DTGVSQNPRHKITKRGQNVTFRCDPISEHNRLYWYRQTLGQGPEFLTYFQNEAQLEKSRLLSDRFSAERPKGSFSTLEIQRTEQGDSAMYLCASNDLGQGDYGYTFGSGTRLTVV.

This clone was found a few times. This chain links TRBV7-2 with TRBJ2-5; a possible D gene is TRBD2 (5 bases). The CDR3 has 14 residues. CDR1 and CDR2 (germline): SGHTA, FQGNSA. The V and J ends lost 6 bases and 7 bases respectively, with 18 bases between them. The CDR3, as DNA: TGTGCCAGCAGTCCGGACTTGCAAGGCGGGACCCAGTACTTC. Its translation: CASSPDLQGGTQYF.

The chain employs TRBV19 and TRBJ1-1, with D tentatively TRBD1 (5 bases). Germline CDR1 and CDR2: LNHDA and SQIVND (reference sequence). Trimming left V 3 bases short and J 11 bases short, with 13 bases between. The CDR3 is made up of 12 amino acids. The CDR3 DNA is TGTGCCAGTAGTATGATGGGACTGCCGGCTTTCTTT. Its protein product is CASSMMGLPAFF.

This chain links TRBV7-9 with TRBJ1-2; no definite D call. The V end was cut by 3 bases, the J end by 7 bases, with 9 bases between. The CDR3 consists of 12 residues. Germline V gives CDR1 SEHNR, CDR2 FQNEAQ (reference sequence). The CDR3 reads CASSFSAGGYTF. The CDR3, as DNA: TGTGCCAGCAGCTTTAGTGCTGGTGGCTACACCTTC. Drawing the rest from reference TRBV7-9 and TRBJ1-2, the complete variable domain is DTGVSQNPRHKITKRGQNVTFRCDPISEHNRLYWYRQTLGQGPEFLTYFQNEAQLEKSRLLSDRFSAERPKGSFSTLEIQRTEQGDSAMYLCASSFSAGGYTFGSGTRLTVV.

This chain uses TRBV6-5 with TRBJ2-2, with D possibly TRBD2 on 6 matching bases. V shed 2 bases and J shed 4 bases, with 14 bases lying between them. Germline CDR1 and CDR2: MNHEY and SVGAGI. The CDR3 runs 16 residues. CDR3 DNA sequence: TGTGCCAGCAGTTACGAGGGCGGGGTGAGCACCGGGGAGCTGTTTTTT. This encodes CASSYEGGVSTGELFF.

The gene calls are TRBV29-1 and TRBJ2-7, with 8 bases aligning to TRBD1. Germline V gene data show CDR1 as SQVTM and CDR2 as ANQGSEA. Unmatched junction bases numbered 8, after V lost 7 bases and J lost 6 bases. The CDR3 spans 12 residues. The chain's CDR3 is CSATDRDAEQYF. Written as DNA, the CDR3 is TGCAGCGCCACGGACAGGGACGCCGAGCAGTACTTC.

The rearrangement uses TRBV20-1 and TRBJ2-3, with TRBD1 identical over 7 bases. The V gene end was trimmed by 4 bases and the J gene end by 1 base; junction bases not matched to a gene: 11. This CDR3 is built from 16 residues. From germline, CDR1 is DFQATT and CDR2 SNEGSKA (reference sequence). The chain's CDR3 is CSAIDRAGGGTDTQYF. DNA of the CDR3: TGCAGTGCTATTGACAGGGCCGGCGGCGGCACAGATACGCAGTATTTT.

This clone was detected only once. This chain uses TRBV30 with TRBJ2-1; 7 nucleotides match TRBD1. With V trimmed by 0 bases and J by 7 bases, 9 bases remained unmatched. Germline lookup yields CDR1 GTSNPN and CDR2 SVGIG (reference sequence). The CDR3 runs to 15 residues. The DNA for the CDR3 is TGTGCCTGGAGTGTACAAGGGGGCGACACGAATGAGCAGTTCTTC. Protein sequence: CAWSVQGGDTNEQFF.

The rearrangement uses TRBV3-1 (or the pseudogene TRBV3-2) and TRBJ2-7; 10 bases map to TRBD2. V lost 6 bases and J lost 1; bases outside the gene matches: 3. The CDR3 contains 14 residues. Per the germline V gene, CDR1 is LGHDT and CDR2 is YNNKEL (reference sequence). CDR3: CASSYSGRSYEQYF. CDR3 coding DNA: TGTGCCAGCAGTTATAGCGGGAGGTCCTACGAGCAGTACTTC.

This chain connects TRBV16 to TRBJ2-7, with 13 bases identical to TRBD2. CDR3 length equals 18 residues. From germline, CDR1 is KGHSY and CDR2 FQNENV. The V gene end was trimmed by 2 bases and the J gene end by 0 bases; junction bases not matched to a gene: 7. The CDR3 is CASSQVPGTSGTSYEQYF. CDR3 sequence (DNA): TGTGCCAGCAGCCAAGTCCCTGGGACTAGCGGGACCTCCTACGAGCAGTACTTC.

The V gene is TRBV7-8, the J gene TRBJ2-7; 9 bases line up with TRBD2. V trimming: 4 bases; J trimming: 0 bases; junction bases outside the gene matches: 4. Per germline, CDR1 SGHVS and CDR2 FQNEAQ. The CDR3 loop spans 15 amino acids. CDR3 region: CASSYSGSLSYEQYF. CDR3 sequence (DNA): TGTGCCAGCAGCTATAGCGGGAGCCTCTCCTACGAGCAGTACTTC.

The V and J genes are TRBV30 and TRBJ1-6, with 7 positions matching TRBD1. V lost 4 bases and J lost 9; bases outside the gene matches: 9. This CDR3 region has 14 residues. CDR1 and CDR2 from the germline V gene are GTSNPN and SVGIG (reference sequence). In DNA form, the CDR3 reads TGTGCCTGGACCCGACAGGGTTCTGGTTCACCCCTCCACTTT. This sequence encodes CAWTRQGSGSPLHF.

The V gene is TRBV11-3, the J gene TRBJ2-7, with D perhaps TRBD1 (6 bases). The germline V gene has CDR1 SGHNT and CDR2 YENEEA. This CDR3 region has 13 residues. V was clipped by 1 base and J by 7 bases, with 11 bases between them. The CDR3 reads CASSLGVRGEQYF. In nucleotides, the CDR3 is TGTGCCAGCAGCTTAGGTGTGAGGGGGGAGCAGTACTTC.

The DNA of the CDR3 is TGTGCCTGGACCCCGAGACAAACTCTGAACACTGAAGCTTTCTTT. This codes for CAWTPRQTLNTEAFF. The V call is TRBV30, the J call TRBJ1-1; D ambiguous. Between the trimmed V and J ends, which lost 4 bases and 0 bases, there was a span of 15 bases. The CDR3 spans 15 residues. Germline CDR1 reads GTSNPN; CDR2 reads SVGIG (reference sequence).

The genes are TRBV6-6 and TRBJ1-5; D is perhaps TRBD1 (6 bases). The CDR3 sequence is 13 residues long. The V end lost 7 bases, the J end lost 4 bases, and 11 bases lay between the germline ends. Germline values: CDR1 MNHNY, CDR2 SVGAGI (reference sequence). This CDR3 reads CASTTQGNQPQHF. The CDR3 DNA sequence: TGTGCCAGCACCACACAGGGAAATCAGCCCCAGCATTTT.

This clone showed up just once. The chain uses TRBV5-8 and TRBJ1-2; 7 bases line up with TRBD1. CDR1 SGHTS and CDR2 YDEGEE come from the germline V gene. The CDR3 covers 15 residues. V was pared by 3 bases and J by 5 bases, with 10 bases of the junction left unmatched. The CDR3 reads CASSSGQDFMYGYTF. The CDR3 DNA follows: TGTGCCAGCAGCTCCGGACAGGACTTTATGTATGGCTACACCTTC.

The chain uses TRBV6-7 and TRBJ2-5, with TRBD2 matching over 13 bases. TRBV6-7 is recorded as an ORF, its role being uncertain. V was pared by 6 bases and J by 3 bases, with 16 bases of the junction left unmatched. The CDR3 covers 19 residues. In DNA form, the CDR3 reads TGTGCCAGCAGCTCTTGGACTAGCGGGGGCGTACACTTAAAAGAGACCCAGTACTTC. It encodes CASSSWTSGGVHLKETQYF.

This clone was observed once. V is TRBV12-5 and J is TRBJ1-1; D not certain. Trimming took off 7 bases at V and 3 bases at J, with 12 bases between the two ends. Looked up from germline, CDR1 is LGHNT and CDR2 is FRNRAP. The CDR3 extends over 13 amino acids. The CDR3 DNA follows: TGTGCTAGTGCACGAAACAGTTACACTGAAGCTTTCTTT. Amino acids: CASARNSYTEAFF.

The chain is built from TRBV6-2 or TRBV6-3 and TRBJ2-3; 9 bases are a match to TRBD2. CDR1 is MNHEY, CDR2 SVGEGT, per germline. The CDR3 is made up of 18 amino acids. V lost 6 bases and J lost 0; bases outside the gene matches: 13. The CDR3: CASSRRLAEILSTDTQYF. In nucleotides, the CDR3 is TGTGCCAGCAGCCGAAGACTAGCGGAAATTCTTAGCACAGATACGCAGTATTTT.